This note documents a single T cell receptor beta chain sequence. The antigen is not known. At one boundary the junction diverges from the germline segment, which might be a read error. This sample was taken from a study of T-cell memory formation after mild COVID-19. Barcoded TCR alpha and TCR beta cDNA libraries with UMIs came from 5'RACE using constant-segment primers. TCRdb analysed the 5' RACE reads with MiXCR anew, one entry per CDR3 protein. This sample yields hundreds of thousands of distinct CDR3 sequences, of which around 15% are seen a single time; roughly 8.2% belongs to the top ten. Study-level results: Clones contracting day 15 to 85 were balanced CD4/CD8; later expanders leaned CD4+. Second-wave clones that peaked on day 37 lacked confirmed SARS-CoV-2 specificity. Pre-infection memory carried some responding clones, suggesting that cross-reactive memory joined.

The CDR3 spans 18 residues. Per the germline V gene, CDR1 is MNHEY and CDR2 is SVGAGI. Sequenced material: PBMCs or a T cell subset sorted from them (not recorded which). The gene calls are TRBV6-5 and TRBJ1-5, with 8 nucleotides matching TRBD1. The receptor comes from an adult woman who had mild COVID-19 (a few samples of this study predate the infection). Cell type and time point are not known. CDR3 loop: CSSSPYGGRGRSNQPQHF. The CDR3 DNA is TGTTCCAGCAGTCCCTACGGGGGCAGGGGGCGATCCAATCAGCCCCAGCATTTT.